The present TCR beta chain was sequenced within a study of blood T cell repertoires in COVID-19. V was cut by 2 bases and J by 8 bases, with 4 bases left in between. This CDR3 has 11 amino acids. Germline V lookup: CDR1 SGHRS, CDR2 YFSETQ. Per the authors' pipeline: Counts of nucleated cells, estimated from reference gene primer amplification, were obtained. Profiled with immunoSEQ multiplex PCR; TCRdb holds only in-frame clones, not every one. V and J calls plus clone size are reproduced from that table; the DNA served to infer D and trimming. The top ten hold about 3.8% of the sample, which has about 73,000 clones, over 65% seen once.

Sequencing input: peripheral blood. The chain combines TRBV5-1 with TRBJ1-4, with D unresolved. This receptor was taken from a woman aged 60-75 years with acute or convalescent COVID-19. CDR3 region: CASSFGEKLFF. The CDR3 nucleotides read TGCGCCAGCAGCTTTGGCGAAAAACTGTTTTTT.